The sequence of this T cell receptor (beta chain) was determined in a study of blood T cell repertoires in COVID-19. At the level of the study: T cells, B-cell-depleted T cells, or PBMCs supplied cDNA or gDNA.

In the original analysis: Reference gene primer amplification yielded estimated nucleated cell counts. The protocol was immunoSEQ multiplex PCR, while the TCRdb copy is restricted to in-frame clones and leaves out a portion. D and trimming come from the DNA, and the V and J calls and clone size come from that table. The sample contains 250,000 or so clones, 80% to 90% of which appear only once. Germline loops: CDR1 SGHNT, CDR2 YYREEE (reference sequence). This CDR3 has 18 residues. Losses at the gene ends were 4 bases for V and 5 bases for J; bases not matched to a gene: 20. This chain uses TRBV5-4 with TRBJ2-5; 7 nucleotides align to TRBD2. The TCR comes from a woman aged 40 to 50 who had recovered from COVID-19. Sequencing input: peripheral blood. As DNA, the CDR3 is TGTGCCAGCAGCGCGTCCGGGACTGCCTCTTACGGGGGGGAGACCCAGTACTTC. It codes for CASSASGTASYGGETQYF.